The rows below give T cell receptor beta chains drawn from one sample of a study of regulatory T cells in long-lasting Graves disease. TCRdb redid the calling of the multiplex PCR reads with MiXCR, one entry per CDR3 protein. This sample yields around 400,000 distinct CDR3 sequences, of which 12% are seen a single time; 18% belongs to the top ten. The same specimen was also included in a second study, on T cells in Graves' hyperthyroidism and ophthalmopathy.

The sample here was peripheral blood mononuclear cells (PBMCs), taken at new diagnosis, from a patient treated with antithyroid drugs. All receptors derive from a woman aged 18-30 years with Graves disease. Each CDR3 is given with its conserved first and last residue. The D gene is left open where the match is weak. The listing skips clone size in some rows; elsewhere it reads once, few, many or a size class.

cdr3_aa: CASSPSGSLSEQYF; cdr3_nt: TGCGCCAGCAGCCCCAGCGGGAGTCTCAGCGAGCAGTACTTC; j_call: TRBJ2-7; v_call: TRBV4-1; d_call: TRBD2; clone_size: many
cdr3_aa: CASRTGPTAEAFF; cdr3_nt: TGTGCCAGCAGGACGGGTCCTACGGCTGAAGCTTTCTTT; j_call: TRBJ1-1; v_call: TRBV6-1; d_call: NA; clone_size: many
cdr3_aa: CASSLRPAHEQFF; cdr3_nt: TGTGCCAGCAGCTTAAGACCGGCCCATGAGCAGTTCTTC; j_call: TRBJ2-1; v_call: TRBV7-2; d_call: NA; clone_size: many
cdr3_aa: CASSLIPSGGPAGAQYF; cdr3_nt: TGTGCCAGCAGCTTAATTCCTAGCGGGGGGCCCGCGGGTGCGCAGTATTTT; j_call: TRBJ2-3; v_call: TRBV7-3; d_call: TRBD2; clone_size: few
cdr3_aa: CASSPSGGENIQYF; cdr3_nt: TGTGCCAGCAGCCCAAGCGGGGGGGAAAACATTCAGTACTTC; j_call: TRBJ2-4; v_call: TRBV6-1; d_call: TRBD2; clone_size: many
cdr3_aa: CSVDRGRNGYTF; cdr3_nt: TGCAGCGTGGACAGGGGGCGAAATGGCTACACCTTC; j_call: TRBJ1-2; v_call: TRBV29-1; d_call: TRBD1; clone_size: many
cdr3_aa: CASSHMTGRRNQPQHF; cdr3_nt: TGTGCCAGCAGTCACATGACAGGGAGGAGGAATCAGCCCCAGCATTTT; j_call: TRBJ1-5; v_call: TRBV2; d_call: TRBD1; clone_size: many
cdr3_aa: CAWSGGRPYEQYF; cdr3_nt: TGTGCCTGGAGTGGCGGGAGGCCCTACGAGCAGTACTTC; j_call: TRBJ2-7; v_call: TRBV30; d_call: TRBD2; clone_size: many
cdr3_aa: CASRLGAASNQPQHF; cdr3_nt: TGTGCCAGTCGATTGGGGGCAGCTAGCAATCAGCCCCAGCATTTT; j_call: TRBJ1-5; v_call: TRBV19; d_call: NA; clone_size: few
cdr3_aa: CASSSSATSGRNYEQYF; cdr3_nt: TGTGCCAGCAGCTCAAGCGCGACTAGCGGAAGAAACTACGAGCAGTACTTC; j_call: TRBJ2-7; v_call: TRBV7-9; d_call: TRBD2; clone_size: NA
cdr3_aa: CAISEQSGRNNEQFF; cdr3_nt: TGTGCCATCAGTGAGCAAAGCGGGAGAAACAATGAGCAGTTCTTC; j_call: TRBJ2-1; v_call: TRBV10-3; d_call: TRBD2; clone_size: many
cdr3_aa: CASSLAGGSSYNEQFF; cdr3_nt: TGTGCCAGCAGCTTGGCGGGGGGAAGCTCCTACAATGAGCAGTTCTTC; j_call: TRBJ2-1; v_call: TRBV5-1; d_call: TRBD2; clone_size: many
cdr3_aa: CSAAGRGALGGAFF; cdr3_nt: TGCAGCGCCGCAGGGCGGGGGGCGCTTGGGGGAGCTTTCTTT; j_call: TRBJ1-1; v_call: TRBV29-1; d_call: NA; clone_size: NA
cdr3_aa: CASSLVPERQTQYF; cdr3_nt: TGTGCCAGCAGCTTAGTCCCCGAGCGACAGACCCAGTACTTC; j_call: TRBJ2-5; v_call: TRBV7-2; d_call: NA; clone_size: many
cdr3_aa: CASSPTGQRAFF; cdr3_nt: TGTGCCAGCTCACCTACGGGACAGAGAGCTTTCTTT; j_call: TRBJ1-1; v_call: TRBV18; d_call: TRBD1; clone_size: many
cdr3_aa: CSARSLTGIYGYTF; cdr3_nt: TGCAGTGCTAGATCGTTAACAGGGATCTATGGCTACACCTTC; j_call: TRBJ1-2; v_call: TRBV20-1; d_call: NA; clone_size: many
cdr3_aa: CSAREGGNTEAFF; cdr3_nt: TGCAGTGCCAGGGAGGGCGGGAACACTGAAGCTTTCTTT; j_call: TRBJ1-1; v_call: TRBV20-1; d_call: NA; clone_size: many